A selection of T cell receptor beta chains follows, all from one sample in a study of blood T cell repertoires in COVID-19. TCRdb keeps only in-frame clones here, not all; method: immunoSEQ multiplex PCR. The sample has roughly 190,000 clones, 83% seen once. The sample taken for sequencing was peripheral blood. These receptors originate from a man over 45 with active or convalescent COVID-19. Each CDR3 is given with its conserved first and last residue. A D gene is named only where the DNA matches it firmly. The size field is filled for only some rows; it gives once, few, many or a size class.

J	size	V	D	CDR3	DNA
TRBJ2-7	-	TRBV9	-	CASSEGGVSHEQYF	TGTGCCAGCAGCGAGGGGGGGGTCTCCCACGAGCAGTACTTC
TRBJ2-7	once	TRBV30	-	CAWSVAGYEQYF	TGTGCCTGGAGTGTAGCAGGATACGAGCAGTACTTC
TRBJ2-7	-	TRBV28	TRBD1	CASRRPRDRGSYEQYF	TGTGCCAGCAGACGACCCCGGGACAGGGGATCCTACGAGCAGTACTTC
TRBJ2-5	-	TRBV4-3	TRBD2	CASSQGGTIEETQYF	TGCGCCAGCAGCCAAGGGGGGACTATTGAAGAGACCCAGTACTTC
TRBJ1-4	-	TRBV30	TRBD1	CAWSRTGGEKLFF	TGTGCCTGGAGCCGGACAGGGGGTGAAAAACTGTTTTTT
TRBJ2-3	-	TRBV18	TRBD2	CASSPLAGGYLDTQYF	TGTGCCAGCTCACCGCTAGCGGGGGGCTACCTAGATACGCAGTATTTT
TRBJ2-3	-	TRBV5-8	-	CASSWGVGGNTDTQYF	TGTGCCAGCAGCTGGGGGGTGGGAGGAAACACAGATACGCAGTATTTT
TRBJ2-5	-	TRBV7-9	-	CASSLAEGVQTQYF	TGTGCCAGCAGCTTGGCTGAGGGGGTACAGACCCAGTACTTC
TRBJ1-1	-	TRBV5-1	TRBD1	CASSEPGQTEAFF	TGCGCCAGCAGCGAACCGGGACAGACTGAAGCTTTCTTT
TRBJ1-2	-	TRBV14	TRBD1	CASSHDRAVGRRLGHSVDGYTF	TGTGCCAGCAGCCACGACAGGGCGGTCGGGAGACGTTTGGGTCATAGTGTTGATGGCTACACCTTC
TRBJ1-4	-	TRBV7-9	-	CASSSGSQGPVEKLFF	TGTGCCAGCAGTTCAGGATCCCAGGGCCCGGTGGAAAAACTGTTTTTT
TRBJ1-3	once	TRBV6-5	-	CASSNGGGNTIYF	TGTGCCAGCAGTAACGGAGGGGGAAACACCATATATTTT
TRBJ2-1	-	TRBV7-8	TRBD2	CASSASGGSYNEQFF	TGTGCCAGCAGCGCGAGCGGGGGCTCCTACAATGAGCAGTTCTTC
TRBJ2-7	-	TRBV15	TRBD1	CATQGGQANYEQYF	TGTGCCACTCAGGGGGGACAGGCAAACTACGAGCAGTACTTC
TRBJ1-2	few	TRBV30	-	CAWSGGYGYTF	TGTGCCTGGAGCGGGGGCTATGGCTACACCTTC
TRBJ1-5	-	TRBV5-1	-	CASSFGGGSNQPQHF	TGCGCCAGCAGCTTTGGAGGCGGAAGCAATCAGCCCCAGCATTTT
TRBJ1-5	-	TRBV9	TRBD1	CASSVEPGAGGWQQHF	TGTGCCAGCAGCGTAGAGCCCGGGGCAGGGGGATGGCAGCAGCATTTT
TRBJ2-1	-	TRBV24-1	TRBD2	CATTPTSGRDRNEQFF	TGTGCCACCACTCCGACTAGCGGGAGAGATCGTAATGAGCAGTTCTTC
TRBJ1-5	-	TRBV13	-	CASSPQFGPQHF	TGTGCCAGCAGCCCACAATTTGGGCCCCAGCATTTT
TRBJ2-7	-	TRBV29-1	TRBD1	CSVGGTGYEQYF	TGCAGCGTGGGGGGGACAGGGTACGAGCAGTACTTC
TRBJ1-1	-	TRBV5-5	-	CASSLAAWTEAFF	TGTGCCAGCAGCTTGGCTGCGTGGACTGAAGCTTTCTTT
TRBJ2-7	-	TRBV10-3	TRBD1	CASAGQGWEQYF	TGTGCCTCGGCGGGACAGGGGTGGGAGCAGTACTTC
TRBJ2-3	-	TRBV2	TRBD2	CASSRSGSRADTQYF	TGTGCCAGCAGTCGTAGCGGGAGCCGAGCAGATACGCAGTATTTT
TRBJ2-3	few	TRBV6-5	TRBD2	CAAGGEEVLQYF	TGTGCCGCTGGGGGGGAGGAGGTTCTGCAGTATTTT